The 27 T cell receptor beta chains below come from one sample, sequenced in a study of blood T cell repertoires in COVID-19. TCRdb keeps only in-frame clones here, not all; method: immunoSEQ multiplex PCR. Seen here are about 100,000 clones, about 86% observed once, and the top ten hold about 5%. Material: peripheral blood. These TCRs come from a human donor in a cohort sampled during active COVID-19.

The CDR3 protein is CASSPAGQGYYGYTF. DNA for the CDR3: TGTGCCAGCTCACCGGCCGGCCAGGGGTACTATGGCTACACCTTC. V is TRBV18 and J is TRBJ1-2; D is possibly TRBD1 (6 bases). This CDR3 contains 15 residues. Trimming removed 3 bases at V and 3 bases at J, with 14 bases between. Germline CDR1 KGHSH, CDR2 LQKENI.

The chain is built from TRBV19 and TRBJ1-1; D gene uncertain. Germline V lookup: CDR1 LNHDA, CDR2 SQIVND (reference sequence). The CDR3 totals 13 residues. Trimming left V 6 bases short and J 1 base short, with 9 bases between. As DNA, the CDR3 is TGTGCCAGTAGCCGCGAATGGAACACTGAAGCTTTCTTT. Translation gives CASSREWNTEAFF.

This rearrangement joins TRBV14 to TRBJ2-7; 7 bases align to TRBD1. The V segment lost 3 bases and the J segment 4 bases; nucleotides outside the gene matches: 3. This CDR3 comprises 13 residues. CDR1 and CDR2 (germline): SGHDN, FVKESK. The CDR3 here is CASSQTQGYEQYF. The CDR3 DNA reads as TGTGCCAGCAGCCAGACACAGGGGTACGAGCAGTACTTC. Based on the CDR3 plus reference TRBV14 and TRBJ2-7, the full variable domain is EAGVTQFPSHSVIEKGQTVTLRCDPISGHDNLYWYRRVMGKEIKFLLHFVKESKQDESGMPNNRFLAERTGGTYSTLKVQPAELEDSGVYFCASSQTQGYEQYFGPGTRLTVT.

The genes are TRBV6-5 and TRBJ2-7; 12 bases line up with TRBD1. CDR3 length equals 15 residues. CDR1 and CDR2 (germline): MNHEY, SVGAGI. The V segment lost 6 bases and the J segment 3 bases; nucleotides outside the gene matches: 6. The DNA of the CDR3 is TGTGCCAGCAGCCTCGGGGACAGGGGGCTCTACGAGCAGTACTTC. Its translation: CASSLGDRGLYEQYF.

V gene TRBV2 combines with J gene TRBJ1-6; the match to TRBD1 covers 7 bases. After removal of 6 bases from V and 3 bases from J, the junction contained 5 bases not matched to a gene. Germline CDR1 and CDR2: SNHLY and FYNNEI. This CDR3 has 15 residues. In nucleotides, the CDR3 is TGTGCCAGCAGACTCGGGACAGACTATAATTCACCCCTCCACTTT. Protein: CASRLGTDYNSPLHF. Complete variable domain (other parts from reference TRBV2 and TRBJ1-6): EPEVTQTPSHQVTQMGQEVILRCVPISNHLYFYWYRQILGQKVEFLVSFYNNEISEKSEIFDDQFSVERPDGSNFTLKIRSTKLEDSAMYFCASRLGTDYNSPLHFGNGTRLTVT.

Points on this clone: Other DNA sequences of this sample code for an identical CDR3. The chain links TRBV5-6 to TRBJ2-7; 10 bases map to TRBD1. The germline V gene has CDR1 SGHDT and CDR2 YYEEEE. The V segment lost 3 bases and the J segment 7 bases; nucleotides outside the gene matches: 10. The CDR3 runs 15 residues. CDR3 amino acids: CASSWDRGPAQEQYF. In DNA form, the CDR3 reads TGTGCCAGCAGCTGGGACAGGGGACCAGCACAGGAGCAGTACTTC.

The V call is TRBV10-3, the J call TRBJ1-2; TRBD1 matches at 9 bases. The CDR3 totals 16 residues. CDR1 and CDR2 from the germline V gene are ENHRY and SYGVKD. J was trimmed by 8 bases and V by 3 bases; bases with no gene match: 13. As DNA, the CDR3 is TGTGCCATCAGTGACTCTAGTGGGACAGGGCTTTACGGCTACACCTTC. This codes for CAISDSSGTGLYGYTF.

This sequence joins TRBV4-3 and TRBJ2-7, with TRBD2 matching over 10 bases. V lost 4 bases to trimming and J lost 5 bases; unmatched junction nucleotides: 8. The CDR3 is 15 residues long. Germline V gene lookup returns CDR1 LGHNA and CDR2 YSLEER. CDR3 sequence (DNA): TGCGCCAGCAGCCGTGGAAGCGGGAGGGCCGACGAGCAGTACTTC. Translation: CASSRGSGRADEQYF.

The sample holds one count of this clone. This sequence joins TRBV5-8 and TRBJ2-3; 9 bases line up with TRBD1. The junction had 7 bases not matched to a gene; V was cut back by 4 bases and J by 4 bases. The CDR3 extends over 15 amino acids. Looked up from germline, CDR1 is SGHTS and CDR2 is YDEGEE. CDR3 coding DNA: TGTGCCAGCAGCCGTACAGGGGGCGACGCAGATACGCAGTATTTT. Protein: CASSRTGGDADTQYF.

A few counts support this clone. The chain joins TRBV5-4 to TRBJ1-6; no definite D call. Trimming took 0 bases from V and 7 from J, leaving 8 bases between them. Germline V gene lookup returns CDR1 SGHNT and CDR2 YYREEE (reference sequence). There are 14 residues in the CDR3. Here the CDR3 DNA reads TGTGCCAGCAGCTTGGATTCGGGGAATTCACCCCTCCACTTT. This encodes CASSLDSGNSPLHF.

The rearrangement joins TRBV5-1 to TRBJ1-2, with TRBD1 matching 9 bases. Germline V gene lookup returns CDR1 SGHRS and CDR2 YFSETQ. V dropped 3 bases and J dropped 8; count of bases not matched to a gene: 8. CDR3 length: 14 residues. The CDR3 is CASSSTGTGYGYTF. The CDR3 DNA reads as TGCGCCAGCAGCTCGACCGGGACAGGGTACGGCTACACCTTC.

The J gene is TRBJ1-3, the V gene TRBV13, with D unresolved. This CDR3 is 13 amino acids long. Trimming shortened V by 5 bases and J by 8 bases, and 13 bases separated the two germline ends. Germline V lookup: CDR1 PRHDT, CDR2 FYEKMQ (reference sequence). The CDR3 sequence: CASSQGLGDTIYF. CDR3 bases: TGTGCCAGCAGCCAAGGACTCGGGGACACCATATATTTT.

The table lists this clone with a count of one. The chain combines TRBV3-1 (or the pseudogene TRBV3-2) with TRBJ1-1; a possible D gene is TRBD1 (6 bases). The CDR3 has 14 amino acids. V was shortened by 8 bases and J by 1 base, with 14 bases between the two germline ends. CDR1 and CDR2 from the germline V gene are LGHDT and YNNKEL (reference sequence). The CDR3 region is CASRTGTPNTEAFF. The CDR3 DNA is TGTGCCAGCCGCACCGGGACACCGAACACTGAAGCTTTCTTT.

The chain couples TRBV2 to TRBJ2-7, with D possibly being TRBD1 (5 bases). Germline V lookup: CDR1 SNHLY, CDR2 FYNNEI. This CDR3 has 14 amino acids. V lost 4 bases and J lost 3, with 13 bases in between. DNA for the CDR3: TGTGCCAGCAGTGTAGGGGCAGCCAACTACGAGCAGTACTTC. The encoded protein is CASSVGAANYEQYF.

The chain couples TRBV30 to TRBJ2-7; D possibly corresponds to TRBD1 (5 bases). V was clipped by 2 bases and J by 3 bases, with 11 bases between them. CDR3 length: 13 residues. Germline CDR1 GTSNPN, CDR2 SVGIG (reference sequence). For the CDR3, the DNA is TGTGCCTGGAGTCCTCAGGGTCACTACGAGCAGTACTTC. Translation: CAWSPQGHYEQYF.

The chain couples TRBV19 to TRBJ1-5; no firm D call. The CDR3 is made up of 12 amino acids. Between the trimmed V and J ends, which lost 5 bases and 5 bases, there was a span of 7 bases. The V gene's germline CDR1 is LNHDA and CDR2 SQIVND (reference sequence). The CDR3 coding sequence is TGTGCCAGTAGTCCTATGGATCAGCCCCAGCATTTT. The encoded protein is CASSPMDQPQHF.

The chain joins TRBV29-1 to TRBJ2-1; D possibly corresponds to TRBD1 (5 bases). This CDR3 has 12 residues. V lost 4 bases to trimming and J lost 7 bases, with 11 bases between them. From germline, CDR1 is SQVTM and CDR2 ANQGSEA. CDR3 sequence: CSVGAGRNEQFF. The CDR3 nucleotides read TGCAGCGTTGGCGCAGGGCGGAATGAGCAGTTCTTC.

CDR3 bases: TGTGCCAGCAGCTCCGGGAGGGCCTACGAGCAGTACTTC. Translated: CASSSGRAYEQYF. The V call is TRBV7-6, the J call TRBJ2-7; 8 bases are shared with TRBD2. J was trimmed by 2 bases and V by 4 bases; bases with no gene match: 1. The CDR3 extends over 13 amino acids. Germline-derived CDR1 and CDR2 are SGHVS and FNYEAQ.

The chain recombines TRBV24-1 with TRBJ2-1, with TRBD2 matching over 8 bases. Germline loops: CDR1 KGHDR, CDR2 SFDVKD. CDR3 length equals 19 residues. With 5 bases clipped from V and 0 bases from J, the junction kept 14 bases outside the gene matches. This CDR3 reads CATSAGGTRNFSSYNEQFF. The CDR3 DNA reads as TGTGCCACCAGTGCGGGAGGGACTAGGAACTTCAGCTCCTACAATGAGCAGTTCTTC.

The chain has TRBV4-3 and TRBJ2-1, with 10 positions matching TRBD2. Germline-derived CDR1 and CDR2 are LGHNA and YSLEER. The CDR3 has 15 residues. The ends lost 2 bases at V and 9 bases at J; junction bases unmatched: 7. CDR3 sequence (DNA): TGCGCCAGCAGCCAACTCCTAGCGGGAGAAGCTGAGCAGTTCTTC. Translated: CASSQLLAGEAEQFF.

The CDR3, as DNA: TGTGCCAGCAGGGCTGAGGGTGCCAACGTCCTGACTTTC. Amino acids: CASRAEGANVLTF. This chain connects TRBV2 to TRBJ2-6, with a weak D call TRBD2 (5 bases). V was trimmed by 6 bases and J by 7 bases, leaving 10 bases between them. The germline V gene has CDR1 SNHLY and CDR2 FYNNEI. The length of the CDR3 is 13 residues.

V usage is TRBV4-2 and J usage is TRBJ2-1; the match to TRBD2 covers 11 bases. The CDR3 is 14 amino acids. After removal of 2 bases from V and 8 bases from J, the junction contained 2 bases not matched to a gene. CDR1 LGHNA and CDR2 YNFKEQ come from the germline V gene. The CDR3 DNA sequence: TGTGCCAGCAGCCAAACTAGCGGGAGCTATGAGCAGTTCTTC. Translating it yields CASSQTSGSYEQFF.

The chain carries TRBV9 and TRBJ2-3; maybe TRBD2 (6 bases). Germline V gives CDR1 SGDLS, CDR2 YYNGEE. This CDR3 is 15 amino acids long. Trimming removed 1 base at V and 5 bases at J, with 14 bases between. CDR3 DNA: TGTGCCAGCAGCGTAAGGGGAGCGGGCGGAGATACGCAGTATTTT. Translating it yields CASSVRGAGGDTQYF.

The chain combines TRBV7-8 with TRBJ2-3, with 12 bases fitting TRBD2. With 5 bases clipped from V and 8 bases from J, the junction kept 8 bases outside the gene matches. CDR3 length equals 15 residues. Germline V lookup: CDR1 SGHVS, CDR2 FQNEAQ. The CDR3 nucleotides are TGTGCCAGCAGCCTTAAACTAGCGGGAGGCGTTACGCAGTATTTT. This encodes CASSLKLAGGVTQYF.

This clone has only one observation. This chain uses TRBV5-4 with TRBJ2-2; D perhaps matches TRBD1 (6 bases). CDR1 is SGHNT and CDR2 is YYREEE in the germline V gene (reference sequence). The CDR3 has 13 amino acids. V lost 4 bases and J lost 6, with 10 bases in between. The CDR3 bases are TGTGCCAGCAGCCCGGGACACGCCGGGGAGCTGTTTTTT. It codes for CASSPGHAGELFF. The whole variable domain, remainder taken from reference TRBV5-4 and TRBJ2-2, is ETGVTQSPTHLIKTRGQQVTLRCSSQSGHNTVSWYQQALGQGPQFIFQYYREEENGRGNFPPRFSGLQFPNYSSELNVNALELDDSALYLCASSPGHAGELFFGEGSRLTVL.

CDR3 coding DNA: TGTGCCAGCAGCGGGGCCGTGGACGAGCAGTACTTC. This sequence encodes CASSGAVDEQYF. The chain is built from TRBV9 and TRBJ2-7; no clear D gene. The germline CDR1 and CDR2 sequences are SGDLS and YYNGEE. CDR3 length equals 12 residues. Between the trimmed V and J ends, which lost 3 bases and 5 bases, there was a span of 9 bases.

V is TRBV9 and J is TRBJ1-3; D is undetermined. The CDR3 is 14 amino acids. Per the germline V gene, CDR1 is SGDLS and CDR2 is YYNGEE. V was cut by 0 bases and J by 2 bases, with 6 bases left in between. The chain's CDR3 is CASSVAEAGNTIYF. The CDR3 DNA follows: TGTGCCAGCAGCGTAGCAGAGGCTGGAAACACCATATATTTT.